Many counts were recorded for the clone carrying this TCR beta chain. The antigen remains undetermined. This sample was taken from a study of neurological immune-mediated disorders. The study's findings and limits: Across subjects, no CDR3 amino acid sequence appeared in expanded clones of more than one subject, a finding that suggested private repertoires in all groups.

One entry per CDR3 protein, called by TCRdb with MiXCR from the 5' RACE reads. In the table there are 25,000 to 30,000 distinct CDR3 sequences, about 12% of which are singletons. CDR1 and CDR2 from the germline V gene are SGHDT and YYEEEE. Between the trimmed V and J ends, which lost 2 bases and 0 bases, there was a span of 13 bases. There are 16 residues in the CDR3. Sequenced input: PBMCs. The source of this sequence is a man aged 55 to 69 in good health. The chain couples TRBV5-6 to TRBJ2-3; the D is unclear. CDR3 amino acids: CASSLTPMSSTDTQYF. As DNA, the CDR3 is TGTGCCAGCAGCTTAACCCCCATGAGCAGCACAGATACGCAGTATTTT.